One TCR beta chain is described in this entry. It was with a sample-barcoded 5' primer and a J-beta primer mix that a second PCR of roughly 7 to 12 cycles was run. Each CDR3 protein gets one entry after TCRdb re-called the 5' RACE reads with MiXCR. The sample includes hundreds of thousands of distinct CDR3 sequences, 58% of them seen just once. The data derive from a study of blood T cells in healthy people across ages. V was trimmed by 5 bases and J by 10 bases, leaving 15 bases between them. The CDR3 length is 13 residues. Germline-derived CDR1 and CDR2 are SGHVS and FQNEAQ. Sequenced sample: blood. The V gene is TRBV7-8, the J gene TRBJ2-1, with D uncertain. This clonotype was obtained from a man aged 30 to 45 in good health. The CDR3 protein is CASSPRPQREQFF. The CDR3 DNA sequence: TGTGCCAGCAGCCCCCGACCACAGAGAGAGCAGTTCTTC.